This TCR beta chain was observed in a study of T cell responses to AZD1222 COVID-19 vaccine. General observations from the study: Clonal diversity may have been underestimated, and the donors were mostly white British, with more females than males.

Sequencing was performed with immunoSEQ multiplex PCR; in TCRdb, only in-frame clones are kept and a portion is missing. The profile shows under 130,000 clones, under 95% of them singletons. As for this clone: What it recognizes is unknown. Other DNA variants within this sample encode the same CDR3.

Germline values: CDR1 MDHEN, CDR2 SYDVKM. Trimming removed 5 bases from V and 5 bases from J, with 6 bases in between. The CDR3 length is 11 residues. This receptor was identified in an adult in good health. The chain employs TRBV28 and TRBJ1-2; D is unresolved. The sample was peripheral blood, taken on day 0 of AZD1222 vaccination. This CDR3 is CASSLEYGYTF. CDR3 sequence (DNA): TGTGCCAGCAGTCTGGAGTATGGCTACACCTTC.